These T cell receptor beta chains were read from a single sample in a study of shared clonotypes between healthy human individuals. The data were produced by immunoSEQ multiplex PCR, yet TCRdb's version contains in-frame clones alone and is incomplete. Here the sample spans roughly 490,000 clones, over 60% being singletons. The source material was PBMCs. The source of these receptors is a middle-aged woman in good health. Some clones in this sample may be carry-over from other donors' samples. Both conserved end residues are part of each CDR3. A D gene is named only where the DNA matches it firmly. The size field is filled for only some rows; it gives once, few, many or a size class.

clone_size j_call v_call d_call cdr3_aa
. TRBJ1-1 TRBV7-9 . CASTSGGVGNTKAFF
. TRBJ2-2 TRBV6-1 TRBD1 CASSRGPDTGELFF
. TRBJ1-5 TRBV6-1 . CATRTRQGSNQPQHF
. TRBJ2-3 TRBV2 . CASSLRLASTDTQYF
. TRBJ2-5 TRBV9 . CASSVEGRWEETQYF
once TRBJ2-7 TRBV30 TRBD1 CAWTNDRDSYEQYF
. TRBJ1-3 TRBV30 . CAWKPGMRNTIYF
few TRBJ1-5 TRBV19 . CASSPTGSSQPQHF
. TRBJ1-4 TRBV7-9 TRBD1 CASSLRTGGLEKLFF
. TRBJ1-2 TRBV4-3 TRBD1 CASSPRTGDNYGYTF
. TRBJ2-7 TRBV27 TRBD2 CASSPLTSGSRYEQYF
few TRBJ1-1 TRBV2 . CASRKGDGPTEAFF
. TRBJ2-7 TRBV9 TRBD1 CASSVGVRGPTYEQYF
few TRBJ2-7 TRBV6-1 TRBD1 CASTPGTGLLYEQYF
many TRBJ2-6 TRBV11-1 . CASSATGSSGANVLTF
many TRBJ1-2 TRBV2 . CADVGDSNYGYTF
once TRBJ2-1 TRBV29-1 . CSVLQGVSYNEQFF